A selection of T cell receptor beta chains follows, all from one sample in a study of vaccination and CD4 T cells after COVID-19. Their cognate antigens are unknown. MiXCR, applied by TCRdb to the PCR reads, yields one record per CDR3 protein. The repertoire consists of 6,000 to 7,000 distinct CDR3 sequences, with roughly 30% occurring once and the leading ten covering roughly 34%. The material sequenced was CD4+ T cells from blood, cultured in vitro. All receptors come from a human donor in good health. CDR3s include the opening cysteine and the closing phenylalanine or tryptophan. The D gene is left open where the match is weak. Where a row states a size, it is once, few, many or the class of an expanded clone; other rows omit it.

>TRBD2|TRBV27|NA|TRBJ2-7
TGTGCCAGCAGTTTTTCTCTCGGGACTAGCGGGACCTACGAGCAGTACTTC
CASSFSLGTSGTYEQYF
>NA|TRBV20-1|few|TRBJ2-7
TGCAGTGCTAGACCCCGGTACTACGAGCAGTACTTC
CSARPRYYEQYF
>NA|TRBV15|few|TRBJ2-6
TGTGCCACCAGCAGAGCTCAGGGAGTGGGCTCTGGGGCCAACGTCCTGACTTTC
CATSRAQGVGSGANVLTF
>NA|TRBV7-2|NA|TRBJ2-3
TGTGCCAGCAGCTTATACGGGGGCCCCACAGATACGCAGTATTTT
CASSLYGGPTDTQYF
>NA|TRBV10-3|medium-sized|TRBJ1-2
TGTGCCACGCTAGGGACCAACTATGGCTACACCTTC
CATLGTNYGYTF
>TRBD2|TRBV6-1|NA|TRBJ2-1
TGTGCCAGCAGTGAGCGACTAGCGGCTGAGCAGTTCTTC
CASSERLAAEQFF
>NA|TRBV7-3|large|TRBJ1-6
TGTGCCAGCAGCTCGGGTATTGGGAATTCACCCCTCCACTTT
CASSSGIGNSPLHF
>TRBD2|TRBV9|NA|TRBJ2-1
TGTGCCAGCAGCGTAGGAGGGACTATTGGGGCGGCTGAGCAGTTCTTC
CASSVGGTIGAAEQFF
>NA|TRBV7-2|NA|TRBJ2-7
TGTGCCAGCAGCGATCGCTACGAGCAGTACTTC
CASSDRYEQYF
>NA|TRBV4-3|once|TRBJ1-2
TGCGCCAGCAGCCAAGCCATGGCTAACTATGGCTACACCTTC
CASSQAMANYGYTF
>NA|TRBV27|NA|TRBJ1-1
TGTGCCAGCAGTTTCTTAGACAGTGGCACTGAAGCTTTCTTT
CASSFLDSGTEAFF
>NA|TRBV24-1|few|TRBJ2-5
TGTGCCACCAGTGATTCGAGGAGGCCGGAGACCCAGTACTTC
CATSDSRRPETQYF
>TRBD1|TRBV7-2|NA|TRBJ1-2
TGTGCCAGCAGCTCCCAGGGGGACTATGGCTACACCTTC
CASSSQGDYGYTF
>NA|TRBV20-1|NA|TRBJ2-1
TGCAGTGCTAGTGGACTGGGTTACAATGAGCAGTTCTTC
CSASGLGYNEQFF
>NA|TRBV2|few|TRBJ2-7
TGTGCCAGCAGTGAGGGGACCTCCCCCTACGAGCAGTACTTC
CASSEGTSPYEQYF
>NA|TRBV7-6|NA|TRBJ2-6
TGTGCCAGCAGCTTAGCAGGGGCTGGGGCCAACGTCCTGACTTTC
CASSLAGAGANVLTF
>NA|TRBV20-1|NA|TRBJ2-7
TGCAGTGCTAGAGATGTTAGCGGCGGCTCCTACGAGCAGTACTTC
CSARDVSGGSYEQYF
>NA|TRBV5-1|NA|TRBJ2-3
TGCGCCAGCATTCGAGGCGGGTCCACAGATACGCAGTATTTT
CASIRGGSTDTQYF
>TRBD1|TRBV6-2/TRBV6-3|medium-sized|TRBJ2-3
TGTGCCAGCAGTTGGGGACCGGGACAGGGGAAGGATACGCAGTATTTT
CASSWGPGQGKDTQYF
>NA|TRBV28|few|TRBJ1-5
TGTGCCAGCACCACATCGGGACGCCTTAATCAGCCCCAGCATTTT
CASTTSGRLNQPQHF